The clone carrying this TCR beta chain appeared many times. The antigen is undetermined. This sample is drawn from a study of T cells after yellow fever vaccination. Overall study context: SMART-Seq v4 Ultra Low Input prepared the low-cell-number fractions.

Points from the study as a whole: Reappearance after the booster was observed for most primary-vaccination clones (96% CD4, roughly 90% CD8). FACS-sorted repertoires might harbor abundant contaminating clonotypes from the bulk population. Weaker overall, the secondary response nonetheless peaked faster (day 5 versus 15).

Germline V gene data show CDR1 as MNHNY and CDR2 as SVGAGI (reference sequence). V was trimmed by 6 bases and J by 14 bases, leaving 14 bases between them. The CDR3 is made up of 11 amino acids. TCRdb re-called the 5' RACE reads with MiXCR, one entry per CDR3 protein. The sample shows some 300,000 distinct CDR3 sequences, roughly 4% of them seen only once. The chain has TRBV6-6 and TRBJ2-1, with D possibly being TRBD2 (5 bases). The receptor's source is a young man who received the YFV17D yellow fever vaccine. The material sequenced was PBMCs, taken on the day of the yellow fever booster vaccination. CDR3 in DNA: TGTGCCAGCAGCTCCCTAGCTGTGAAGTTCTTC. Protein product: CASSSLAVKFF.